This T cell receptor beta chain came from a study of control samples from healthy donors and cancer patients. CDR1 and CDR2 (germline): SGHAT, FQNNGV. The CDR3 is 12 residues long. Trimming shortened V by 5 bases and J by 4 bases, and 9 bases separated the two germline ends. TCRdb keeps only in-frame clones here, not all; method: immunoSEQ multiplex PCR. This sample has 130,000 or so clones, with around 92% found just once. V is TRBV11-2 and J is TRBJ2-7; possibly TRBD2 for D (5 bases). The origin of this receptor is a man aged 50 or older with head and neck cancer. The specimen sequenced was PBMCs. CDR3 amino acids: CASSGETYEQYF. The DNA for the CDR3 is TGTGCCAGCAGCGGGGAGACGTACGAGCAGTACTTC.